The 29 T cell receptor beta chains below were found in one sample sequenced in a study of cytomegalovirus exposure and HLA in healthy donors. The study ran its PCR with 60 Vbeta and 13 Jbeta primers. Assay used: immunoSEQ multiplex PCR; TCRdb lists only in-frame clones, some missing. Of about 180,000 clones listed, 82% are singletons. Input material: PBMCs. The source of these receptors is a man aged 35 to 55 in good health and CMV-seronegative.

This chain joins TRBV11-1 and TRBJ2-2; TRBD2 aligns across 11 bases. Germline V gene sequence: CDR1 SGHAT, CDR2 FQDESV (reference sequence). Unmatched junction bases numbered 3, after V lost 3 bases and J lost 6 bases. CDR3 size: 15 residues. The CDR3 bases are TGTGCCAGCAGCTTTAGCGGGGGGGCCGCCGGGGAGCTGTTTTTT. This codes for CASSFSGGAAGELFF.

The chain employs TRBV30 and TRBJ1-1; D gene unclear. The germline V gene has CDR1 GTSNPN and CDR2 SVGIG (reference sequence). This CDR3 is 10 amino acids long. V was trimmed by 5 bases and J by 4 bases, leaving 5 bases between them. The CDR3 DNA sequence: TGTGCCTGGGGCCGCACTGAAGCTTTCTTT. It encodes CAWGRTEAFF.

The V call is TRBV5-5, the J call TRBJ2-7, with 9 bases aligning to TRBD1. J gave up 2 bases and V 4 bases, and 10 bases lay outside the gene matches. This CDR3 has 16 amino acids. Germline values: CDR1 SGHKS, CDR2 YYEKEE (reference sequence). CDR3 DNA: TGTGCCAGCAGCCCCAATAGGGGACAGGGAACCTACGAGCAGTACTTC. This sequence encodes CASSPNRGQGTYEQYF.

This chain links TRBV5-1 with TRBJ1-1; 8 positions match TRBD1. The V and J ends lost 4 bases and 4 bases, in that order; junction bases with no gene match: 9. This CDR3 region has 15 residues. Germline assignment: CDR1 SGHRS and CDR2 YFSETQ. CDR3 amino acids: CASSMTGDTFTEAFF. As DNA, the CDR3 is TGCGCCAGCAGCATGACAGGGGATACGTTCACTGAAGCTTTCTTT.

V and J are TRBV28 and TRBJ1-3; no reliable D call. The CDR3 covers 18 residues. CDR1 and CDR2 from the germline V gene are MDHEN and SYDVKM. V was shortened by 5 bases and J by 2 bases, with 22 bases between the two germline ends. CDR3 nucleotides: TGTGCCAGCAGTACGAGAGGCGCAGCAGTTAGTACTGGAAACACCATATATTTT. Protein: CASSTRGAAVSTGNTIYF.

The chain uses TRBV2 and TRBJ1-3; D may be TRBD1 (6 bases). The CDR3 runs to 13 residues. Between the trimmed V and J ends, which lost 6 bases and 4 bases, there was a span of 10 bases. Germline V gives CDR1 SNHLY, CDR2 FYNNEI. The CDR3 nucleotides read TGTGCCAGCAGCTACAGGGACGGAAACACCATATATTTT. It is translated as CASSYRDGNTIYF.

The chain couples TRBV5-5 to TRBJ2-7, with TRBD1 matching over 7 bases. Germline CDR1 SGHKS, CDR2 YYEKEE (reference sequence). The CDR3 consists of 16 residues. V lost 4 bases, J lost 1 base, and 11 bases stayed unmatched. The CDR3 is CASSTGYRGRSYEQYF. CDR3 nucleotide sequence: TGTGCCAGCAGCACGGGATACAGGGGACGGTCCTACGAGCAGTACTTC.

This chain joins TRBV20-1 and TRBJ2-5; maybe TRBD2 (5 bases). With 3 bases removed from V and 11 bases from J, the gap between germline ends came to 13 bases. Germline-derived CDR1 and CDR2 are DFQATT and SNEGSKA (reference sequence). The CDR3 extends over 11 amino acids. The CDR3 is CSASEGEVQYF. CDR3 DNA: TGCAGTGCTAGTGAGGGTGAGGTGCAGTACTTC.

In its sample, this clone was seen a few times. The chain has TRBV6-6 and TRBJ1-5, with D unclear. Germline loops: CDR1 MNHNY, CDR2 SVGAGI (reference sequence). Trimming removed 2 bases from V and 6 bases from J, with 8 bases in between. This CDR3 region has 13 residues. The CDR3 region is CASSYGGFQPQHF. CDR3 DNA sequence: TGTGCCAGCAGTTACGGAGGATTTCAGCCCCAGCATTTT.

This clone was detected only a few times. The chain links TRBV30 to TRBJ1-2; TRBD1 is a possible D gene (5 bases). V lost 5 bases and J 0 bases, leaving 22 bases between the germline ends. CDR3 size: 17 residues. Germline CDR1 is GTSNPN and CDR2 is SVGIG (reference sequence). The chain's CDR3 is CAWVPGRGLLANYGYTF. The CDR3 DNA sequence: TGTGCCTGGGTCCCAGGGAGGGGACTTTTAGCTAACTATGGCTACACCTTC.

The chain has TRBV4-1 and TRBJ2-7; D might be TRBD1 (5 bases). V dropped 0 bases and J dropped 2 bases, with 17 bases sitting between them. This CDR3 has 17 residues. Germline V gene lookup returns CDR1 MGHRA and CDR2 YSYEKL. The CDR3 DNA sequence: TGCGCCAGCAGCCAAGACAGGGCTAGTCTCCTAACCTACGAGCAGTACTTC. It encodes CASSQDRASLLTYEQYF.

The CDR3 region is CASSPLLVGQYSGNTIYF. CDR3 coding DNA: TGTGCCAGTAGTCCATTACTCGTCGGACAGTACTCTGGAAACACCATATATTTT. V is TRBV9 and J is TRBJ1-3; D might be TRBD1 (6 bases). Germline lookup yields CDR1 SGDLS and CDR2 YYNGEE. The CDR3 totals 18 residues. The V gene lost 8 bases and the J gene lost 0 bases, with 24 bases spanning the gap.

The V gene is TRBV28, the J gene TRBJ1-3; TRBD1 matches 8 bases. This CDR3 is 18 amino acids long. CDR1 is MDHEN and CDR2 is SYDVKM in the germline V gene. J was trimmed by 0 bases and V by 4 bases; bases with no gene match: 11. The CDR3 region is CASSSHPGQASSGNTIYF. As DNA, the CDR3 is TGTGCCAGCAGTTCTCACCCGGGACAGGCGTCCTCTGGAAACACCATATATTTT.

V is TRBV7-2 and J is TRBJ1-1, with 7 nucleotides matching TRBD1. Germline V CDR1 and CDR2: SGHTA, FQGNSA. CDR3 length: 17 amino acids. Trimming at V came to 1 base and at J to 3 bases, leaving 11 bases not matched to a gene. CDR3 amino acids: CASSLVVVGTVHTEAFF. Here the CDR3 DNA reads TGTGCCAGCAGCTTAGTGGTCGTAGGGACAGTCCACACTGAAGCTTTCTTT.

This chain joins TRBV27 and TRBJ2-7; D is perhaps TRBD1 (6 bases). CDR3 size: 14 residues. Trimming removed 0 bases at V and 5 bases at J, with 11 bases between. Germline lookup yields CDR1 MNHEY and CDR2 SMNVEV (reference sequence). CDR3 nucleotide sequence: TGTGCCAGCAGTTTATCGATACAGGGCGACGAGCAGTACTTC. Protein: CASSLSIQGDEQYF.

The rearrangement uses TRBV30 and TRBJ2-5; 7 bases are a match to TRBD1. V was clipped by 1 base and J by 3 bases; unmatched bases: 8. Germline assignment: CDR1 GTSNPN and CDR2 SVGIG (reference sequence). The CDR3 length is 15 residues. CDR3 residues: CAWSGLGGREETQYF. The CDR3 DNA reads TGTGCCTGGAGTGGCCTAGGGGGCCGGGAAGAGACCCAGTACTTC.

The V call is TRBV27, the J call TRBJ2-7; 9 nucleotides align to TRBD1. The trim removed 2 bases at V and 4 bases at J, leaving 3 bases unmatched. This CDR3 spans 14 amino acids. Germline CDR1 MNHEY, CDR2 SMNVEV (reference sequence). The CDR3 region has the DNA TGTGCCAGCAGTTTAGGGACAGGGATTTACGAGCAGTACTTC. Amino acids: CASSLGTGIYEQYF.

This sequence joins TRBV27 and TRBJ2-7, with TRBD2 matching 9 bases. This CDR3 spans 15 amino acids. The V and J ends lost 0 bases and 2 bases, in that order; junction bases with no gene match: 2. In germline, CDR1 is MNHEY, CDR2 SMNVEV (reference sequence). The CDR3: CASSLSSGGPYEQYF. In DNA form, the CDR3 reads TGTGCCAGCAGTTTATCTAGCGGGGGCCCCTACGAGCAGTACTTC.

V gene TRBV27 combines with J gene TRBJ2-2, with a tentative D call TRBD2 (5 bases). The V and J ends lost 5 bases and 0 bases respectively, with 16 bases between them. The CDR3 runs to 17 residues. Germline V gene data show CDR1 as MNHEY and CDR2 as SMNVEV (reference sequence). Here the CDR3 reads CASSLLVRVANTGELFF. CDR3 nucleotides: TGTGCCAGCAGTCTCCTCGTGAGGGTCGCGAACACCGGGGAGCTGTTTTTT.

CDR3 nucleotide sequence: TGTGCCAGCAGGATAGCGGGGGTTAACACCGGGGAGCTGTTTTTT. It translates to CASRIAGVNTGELFF. The chain uses TRBV7-2 and TRBJ2-2; TRBD2 aligns across 9 bases. CDR3 length equals 15 residues. The V gene end was trimmed by 6 bases and the J gene end by 2 bases; junction bases not matched to a gene: 4. Germline CDR1 SGHTA, CDR2 FQGNSA.

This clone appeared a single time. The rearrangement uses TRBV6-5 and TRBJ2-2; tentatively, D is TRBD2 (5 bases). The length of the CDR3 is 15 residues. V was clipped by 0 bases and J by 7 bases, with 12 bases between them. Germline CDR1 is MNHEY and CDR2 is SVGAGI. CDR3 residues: CASSYSTGGVGELFF. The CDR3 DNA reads TGTGCCAGCAGTTACTCGACTGGAGGCGTCGGGGAGCTGTTTTTT.

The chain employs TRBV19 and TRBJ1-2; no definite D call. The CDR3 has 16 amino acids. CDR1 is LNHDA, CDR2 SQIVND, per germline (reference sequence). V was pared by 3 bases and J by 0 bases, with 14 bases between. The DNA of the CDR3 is TGTGCCAGTAGTATCTCGATGGGCTCAACTAACTATGGCTACACCTTC. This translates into CASSISMGSTNYGYTF.

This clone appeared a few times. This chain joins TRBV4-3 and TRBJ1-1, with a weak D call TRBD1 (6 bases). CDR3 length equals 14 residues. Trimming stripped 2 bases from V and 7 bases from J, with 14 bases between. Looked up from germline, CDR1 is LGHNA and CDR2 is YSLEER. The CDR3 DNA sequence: TGCGCCAGCAGCCAAACCAGGGGTGCGAGTGAAGCTTTCTTT. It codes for CASSQTRGASEAFF.

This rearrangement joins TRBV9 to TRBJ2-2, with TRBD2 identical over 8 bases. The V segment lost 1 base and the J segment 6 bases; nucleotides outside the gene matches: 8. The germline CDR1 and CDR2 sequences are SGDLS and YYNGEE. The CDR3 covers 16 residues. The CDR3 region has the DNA TGTGCCAGCAGCGTACGTAGCGGGGTGACAGCCGGGGAGCTGTTTTTT. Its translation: CASSVRSGVTAGELFF.

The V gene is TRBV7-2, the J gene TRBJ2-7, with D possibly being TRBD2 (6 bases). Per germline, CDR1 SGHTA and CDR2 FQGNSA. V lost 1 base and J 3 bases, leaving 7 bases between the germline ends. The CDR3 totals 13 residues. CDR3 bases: TGTGCCAGCAGCTTAGTGCGGGGCTACGAGCAGTACTTC. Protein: CASSLVRGYEQYF.

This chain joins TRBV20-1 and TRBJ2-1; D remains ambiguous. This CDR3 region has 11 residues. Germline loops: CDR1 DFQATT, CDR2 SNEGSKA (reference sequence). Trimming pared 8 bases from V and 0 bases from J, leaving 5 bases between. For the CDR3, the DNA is TGCAGTCCTGTCTCCTACAATGAGCAGTTCTTC. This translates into CSPVSYNEQFF.

The CDR3 sequence: CASKASGGVKDNEQFF. CDR3 nucleotide sequence: TGTGCCAGCAAGGCTAGCGGGGGCGTAAAGGACAATGAGCAGTTCTTC. The rearrangement joins TRBV7-9 to TRBJ2-1, with 10 bases lining up with TRBD2. CDR3 length equals 16 residues. The germline V gene has CDR1 SEHNR and CDR2 FQNEAQ (reference sequence). Trimming at V came to 7 bases and at J to 5 bases, leaving 11 bases not matched to a gene.

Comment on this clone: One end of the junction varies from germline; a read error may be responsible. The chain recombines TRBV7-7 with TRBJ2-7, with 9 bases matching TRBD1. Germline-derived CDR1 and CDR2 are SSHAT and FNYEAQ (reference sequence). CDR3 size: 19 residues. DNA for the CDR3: TGTGCTAGCAGCTTAAGCAGGGGACAGGGAATCACTCCTAACTACGAGCAGTACTTC. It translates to CASSLSRGQGITPNYEQYF. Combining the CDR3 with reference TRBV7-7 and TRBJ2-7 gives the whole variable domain GAGVSQSPRYKVTKRGQDVTLRCDPISSHATLYWYQQALGQGPEFLTYFNYEAQPDKSGLPSDRFSAERPEGSISTLTIQRTEQRDSAMYRCASSLSRGQGITPNYEQYFGPGTRLTVT.

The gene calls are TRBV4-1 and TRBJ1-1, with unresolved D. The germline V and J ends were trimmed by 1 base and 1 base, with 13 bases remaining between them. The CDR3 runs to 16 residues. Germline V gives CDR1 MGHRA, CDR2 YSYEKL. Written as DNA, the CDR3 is TGCGCCAGCAGCCAAGCCTCTATCCAAACGAACACTGAAGCTTTCTTT. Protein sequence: CASSQASIQTNTEAFF.